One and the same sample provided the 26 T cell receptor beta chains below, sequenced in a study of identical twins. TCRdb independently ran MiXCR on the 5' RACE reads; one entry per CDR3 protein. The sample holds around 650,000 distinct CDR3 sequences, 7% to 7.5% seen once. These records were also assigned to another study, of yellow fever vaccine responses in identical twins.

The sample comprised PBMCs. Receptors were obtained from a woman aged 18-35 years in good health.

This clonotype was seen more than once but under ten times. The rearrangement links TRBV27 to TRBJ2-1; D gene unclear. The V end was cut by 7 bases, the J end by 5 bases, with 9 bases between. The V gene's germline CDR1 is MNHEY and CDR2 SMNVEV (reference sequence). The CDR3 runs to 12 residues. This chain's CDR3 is CASKGLHNEQFF. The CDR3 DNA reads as TGTGCCAGCAAAGGCCTACACAATGAGCAGTTCTTC.

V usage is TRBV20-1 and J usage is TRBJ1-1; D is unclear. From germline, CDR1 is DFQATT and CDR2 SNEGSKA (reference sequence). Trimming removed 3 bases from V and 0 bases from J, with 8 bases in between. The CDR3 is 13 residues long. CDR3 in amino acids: CSASARMNTEAFF. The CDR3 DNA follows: TGCAGTGCTAGCGCAAGGATGAACACTGAAGCTTTCTTT.

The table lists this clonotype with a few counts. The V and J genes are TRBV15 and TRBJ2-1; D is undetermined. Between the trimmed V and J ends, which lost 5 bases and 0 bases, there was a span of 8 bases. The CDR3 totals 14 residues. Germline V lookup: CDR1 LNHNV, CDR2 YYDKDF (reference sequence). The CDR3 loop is CATSVTTSYNEQFF. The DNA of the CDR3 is TGTGCCACCAGCGTCACTACCTCCTACAATGAGCAGTTCTTC.

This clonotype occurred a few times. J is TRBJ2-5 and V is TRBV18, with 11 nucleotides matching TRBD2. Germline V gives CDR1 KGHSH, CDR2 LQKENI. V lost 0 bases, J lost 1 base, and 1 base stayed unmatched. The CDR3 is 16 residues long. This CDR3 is CASSPPGLAAQETQYF. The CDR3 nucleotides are TGTGCCAGCTCACCACCGGGACTAGCGGCCCAAGAGACCCAGTACTTC.

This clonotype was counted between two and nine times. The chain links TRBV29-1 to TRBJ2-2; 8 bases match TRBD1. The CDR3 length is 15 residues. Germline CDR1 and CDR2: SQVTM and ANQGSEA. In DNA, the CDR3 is TGCACCACGTCCGGGACAGGAGCGAACACCGGGGAGCTGTTTTTT. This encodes CTTSGTGANTGELFF.

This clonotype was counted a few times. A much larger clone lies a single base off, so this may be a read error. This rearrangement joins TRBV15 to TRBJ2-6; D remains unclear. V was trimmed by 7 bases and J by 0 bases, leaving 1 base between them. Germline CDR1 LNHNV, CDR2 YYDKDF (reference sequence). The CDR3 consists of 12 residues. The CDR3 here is CATNSGANVLTF. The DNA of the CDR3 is TGTGCCACCAACTCTGGGGCCAACGTCCTGACTTTC. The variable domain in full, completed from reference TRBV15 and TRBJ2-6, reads DAMVIQNPRYQVTQFGKPVTLSCSQTLNHNVMYWYQQKSSQAPKLLFHYYDKDFNNEADTPDNFQSRRPNTSFCFLDIRSPGLGDTAMYLCATNSGANVLTFGAGSRLTVL.

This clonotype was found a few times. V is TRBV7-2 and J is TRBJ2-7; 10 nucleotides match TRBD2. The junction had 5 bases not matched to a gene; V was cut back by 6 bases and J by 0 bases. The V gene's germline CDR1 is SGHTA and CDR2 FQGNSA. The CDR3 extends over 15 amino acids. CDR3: CASSTGTSASYEQYF. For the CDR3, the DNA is TGTGCCAGCAGTACCGGGACTAGCGCCTCCTACGAGCAGTACTTC.

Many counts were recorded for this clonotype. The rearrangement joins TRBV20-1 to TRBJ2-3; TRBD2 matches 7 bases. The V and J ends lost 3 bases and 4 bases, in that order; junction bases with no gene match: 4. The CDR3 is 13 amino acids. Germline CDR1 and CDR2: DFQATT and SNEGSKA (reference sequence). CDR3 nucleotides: TGCAGTGCTAGTTTAGCGGGCGCAGATACGCAGTATTTT. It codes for CSASLAGADTQYF.

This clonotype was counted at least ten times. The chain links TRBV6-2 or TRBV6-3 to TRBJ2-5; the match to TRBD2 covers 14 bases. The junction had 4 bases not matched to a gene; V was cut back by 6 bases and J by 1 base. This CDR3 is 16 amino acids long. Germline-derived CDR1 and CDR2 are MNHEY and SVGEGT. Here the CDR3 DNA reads TGTGCCAGCAGCCAAGGACTAGCGGGGGGCCAAGAGACCCAGTACTTC. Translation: CASSQGLAGGQETQYF.

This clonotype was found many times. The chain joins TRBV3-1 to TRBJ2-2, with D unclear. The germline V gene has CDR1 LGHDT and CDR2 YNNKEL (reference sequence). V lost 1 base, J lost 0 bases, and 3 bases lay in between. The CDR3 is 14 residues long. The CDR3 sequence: CASSQASNTGELFF. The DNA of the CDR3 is TGTGCCAGCAGCCAAGCCTCGAACACCGGGGAGCTGTTTTTT.

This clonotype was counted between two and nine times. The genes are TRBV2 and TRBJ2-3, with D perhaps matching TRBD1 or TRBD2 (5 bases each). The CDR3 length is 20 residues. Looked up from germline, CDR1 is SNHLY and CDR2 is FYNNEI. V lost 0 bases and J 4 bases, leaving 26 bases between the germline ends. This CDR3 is CASSEAYHAEAGTWADTQYF. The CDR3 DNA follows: TGTGCCAGCAGTGAAGCCTACCACGCCGAGGCAGGGACGTGGGCAGATACGCAGTATTTT.

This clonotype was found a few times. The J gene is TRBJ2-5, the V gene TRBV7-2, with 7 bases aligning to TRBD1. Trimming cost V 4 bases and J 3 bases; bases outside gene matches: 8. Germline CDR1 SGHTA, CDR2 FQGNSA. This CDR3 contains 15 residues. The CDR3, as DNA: TGTGCCAGCAGCTCACCCACAGGGGTAGAAGAGACCCAGTACTTC. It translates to CASSSPTGVEETQYF.

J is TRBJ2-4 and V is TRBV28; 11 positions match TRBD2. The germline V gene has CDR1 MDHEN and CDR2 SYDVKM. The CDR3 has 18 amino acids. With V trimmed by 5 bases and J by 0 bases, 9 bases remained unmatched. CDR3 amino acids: CASSDGTSGALAKNIQYF. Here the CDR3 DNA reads TGTGCCAGCAGTGACGGGACTAGCGGAGCCCTAGCCAAAAACATTCAGTACTTC.

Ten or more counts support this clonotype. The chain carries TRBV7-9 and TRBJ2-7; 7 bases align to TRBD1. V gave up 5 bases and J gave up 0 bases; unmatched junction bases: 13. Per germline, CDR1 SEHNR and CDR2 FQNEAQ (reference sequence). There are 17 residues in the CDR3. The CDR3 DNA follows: TGTGCCAGCAGCCCCCTTCCCGGGACAGATAGCTCCTACGAGCAGTACGTC. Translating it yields CASSPLPGTDSSYEQYV.

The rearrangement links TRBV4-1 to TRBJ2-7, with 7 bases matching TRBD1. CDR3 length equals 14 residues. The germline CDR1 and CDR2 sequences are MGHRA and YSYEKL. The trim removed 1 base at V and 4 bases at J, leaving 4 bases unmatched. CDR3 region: CASSQVDREYEQYF. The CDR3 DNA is TGCGCCAGCAGCCAAGTTGACAGGGAATACGAGCAGTACTTC.

The CDR3 nucleotides are TGCGCCAGCAGCTTGGTACCGAGAGACGAGCAGTACTTC. Amino acids: CASSLVPRDEQYF. This sequence joins TRBV5-1 and TRBJ2-7; D unresolved. The germline gives CDR1 SGHRS, CDR2 YFSETQ. The V and J ends lost 0 bases and 5 bases respectively, with 9 bases between them. The CDR3 has 13 residues. The full variable domain, rest sourced from reference TRBV5-1 and TRBJ2-7, is KAGVTQTPRYLIKTRGQQVTLSCSPISGHRSVSWYQQTPGQGLQFLFEYFSETQRNKGNFPGRFSGRQFSNSRSEMNVSTLELGDSALYLCASSLVPRDEQYFGPGTRLTVT.

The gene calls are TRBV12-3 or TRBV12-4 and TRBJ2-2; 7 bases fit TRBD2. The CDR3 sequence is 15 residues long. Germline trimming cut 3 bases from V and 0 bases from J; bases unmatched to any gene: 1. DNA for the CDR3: TGTGCCAGCAGTTTTAGCGGGCCGAACACCGGGGAGCTGTTTTTT. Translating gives CASSFSGPNTGELFF.

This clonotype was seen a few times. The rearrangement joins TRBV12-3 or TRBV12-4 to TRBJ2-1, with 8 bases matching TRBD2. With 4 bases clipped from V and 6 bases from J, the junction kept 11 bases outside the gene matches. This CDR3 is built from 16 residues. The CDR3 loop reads CASSSGVLAGRNEQFF. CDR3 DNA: TGTGCCAGCAGTTCAGGGGTGCTAGCGGGCCGCAATGAGCAGTTCTTC.

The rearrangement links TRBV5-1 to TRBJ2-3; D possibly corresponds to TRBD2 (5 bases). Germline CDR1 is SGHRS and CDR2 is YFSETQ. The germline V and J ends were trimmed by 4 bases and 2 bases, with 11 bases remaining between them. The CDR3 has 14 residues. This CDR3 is CASSHEGYTDTQYF. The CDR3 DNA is TGCGCCAGCAGCCATGAGGGTTACACAGATACGCAGTATTTT.

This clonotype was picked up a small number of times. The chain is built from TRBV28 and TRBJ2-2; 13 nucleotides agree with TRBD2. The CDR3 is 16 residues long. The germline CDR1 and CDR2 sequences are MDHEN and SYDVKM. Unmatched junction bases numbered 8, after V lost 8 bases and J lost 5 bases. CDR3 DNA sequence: TGTGCCAGCGTAACTAGCGGGAGGGCCTCGACCGGGGAGCTGTTTTTT. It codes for CASVTSGRASTGELFF. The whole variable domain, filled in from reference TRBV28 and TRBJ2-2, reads DVKVTQSSRYLVKRTGEKVFLECVQDMDHENMFWYRQDPGLGLRLIYFSYDVKMKEKGDIPEGYSVSREKKERFSLILESASTNQTSMYLCASVTSGRASTGELFFGEGSRLTVL.

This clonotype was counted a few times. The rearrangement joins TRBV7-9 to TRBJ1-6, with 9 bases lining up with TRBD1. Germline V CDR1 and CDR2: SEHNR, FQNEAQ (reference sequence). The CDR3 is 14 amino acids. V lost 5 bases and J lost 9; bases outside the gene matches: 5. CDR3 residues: CASSPGQGGSPLHF. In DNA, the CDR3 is TGTGCCAGCAGCCCGGGACAGGGAGGTTCACCCCTCCACTTT.

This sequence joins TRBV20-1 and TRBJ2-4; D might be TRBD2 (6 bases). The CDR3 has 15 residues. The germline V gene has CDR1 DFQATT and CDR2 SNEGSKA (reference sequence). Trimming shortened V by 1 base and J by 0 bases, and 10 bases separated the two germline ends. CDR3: CSARVGGGAKNIQYF. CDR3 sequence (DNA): TGCAGTGCTAGAGTTGGGGGAGGAGCCAAAAACATTCAGTACTTC.

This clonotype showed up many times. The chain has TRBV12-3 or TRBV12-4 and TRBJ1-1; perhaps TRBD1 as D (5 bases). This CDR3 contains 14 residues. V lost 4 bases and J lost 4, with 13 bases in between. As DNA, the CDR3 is TGTGCCAGCAGTTGGGACTCACTGGGCACTGAAGCTTTCTTT. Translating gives CASSWDSLGTEAFF.

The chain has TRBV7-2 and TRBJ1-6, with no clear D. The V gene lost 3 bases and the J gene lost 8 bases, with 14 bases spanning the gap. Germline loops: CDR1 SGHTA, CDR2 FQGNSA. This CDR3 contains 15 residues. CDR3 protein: CASSFGSGRDSPLHF. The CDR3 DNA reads TGTGCCAGCAGCTTCGGTTCTGGGAGGGATTCACCCCTCCACTTT.

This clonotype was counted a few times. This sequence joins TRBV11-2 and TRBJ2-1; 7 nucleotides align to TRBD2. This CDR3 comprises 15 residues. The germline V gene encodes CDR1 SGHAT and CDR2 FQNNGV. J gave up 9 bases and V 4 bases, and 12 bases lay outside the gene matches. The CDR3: CASSSLAEKASEQFF. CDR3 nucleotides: TGTGCCAGCAGCTCCCTAGCGGAGAAGGCTAGTGAGCAGTTCTTC.

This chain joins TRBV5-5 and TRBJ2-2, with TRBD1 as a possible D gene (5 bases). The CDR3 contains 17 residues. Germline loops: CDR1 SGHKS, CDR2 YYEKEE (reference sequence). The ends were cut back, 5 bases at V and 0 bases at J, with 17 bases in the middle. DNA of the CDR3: TGTGCCAGCAGGCGGTCAGGGTGGGATTCGAACACCGGGGAGCTGTTTTTT. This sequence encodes CASRRSGWDSNTGELFF.